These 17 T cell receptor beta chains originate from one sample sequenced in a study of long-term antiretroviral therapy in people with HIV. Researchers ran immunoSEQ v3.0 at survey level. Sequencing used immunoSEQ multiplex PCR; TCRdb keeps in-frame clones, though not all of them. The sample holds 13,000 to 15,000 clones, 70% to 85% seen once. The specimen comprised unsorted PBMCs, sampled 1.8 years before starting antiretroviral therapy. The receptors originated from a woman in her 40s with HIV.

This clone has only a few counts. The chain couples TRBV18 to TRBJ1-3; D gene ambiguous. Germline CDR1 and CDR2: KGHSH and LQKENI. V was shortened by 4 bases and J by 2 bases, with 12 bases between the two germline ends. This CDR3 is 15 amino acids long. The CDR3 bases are TGTGCCAGCTCACTCCTCCCTGAACCTGGAAACACCATATATTTT. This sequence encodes CASSLLPEPGNTIYF.

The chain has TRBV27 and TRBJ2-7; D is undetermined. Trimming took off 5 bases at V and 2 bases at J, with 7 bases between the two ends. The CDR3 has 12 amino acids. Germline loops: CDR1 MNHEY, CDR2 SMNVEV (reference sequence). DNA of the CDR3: TGTGCCAGCAGTCCTACTCCCTACGAGCAGTACTTC. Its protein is CASSPTPYEQYF.

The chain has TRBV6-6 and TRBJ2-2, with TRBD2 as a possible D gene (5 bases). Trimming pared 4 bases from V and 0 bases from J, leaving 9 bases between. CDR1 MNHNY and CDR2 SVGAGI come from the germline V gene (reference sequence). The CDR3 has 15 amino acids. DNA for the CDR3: TGTGCCAGCAGTTTAGACTACCCGAACACCGGGGAGCTGTTTTTT. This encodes CASSLDYPNTGELFF.

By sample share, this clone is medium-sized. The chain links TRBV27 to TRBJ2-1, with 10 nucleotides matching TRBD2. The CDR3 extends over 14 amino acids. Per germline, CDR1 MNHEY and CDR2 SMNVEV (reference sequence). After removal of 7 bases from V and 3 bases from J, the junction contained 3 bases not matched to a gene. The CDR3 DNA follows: TGTGCCAGCAATGCTAGCGGGAGCTACAATGAGCAGTTCTTC. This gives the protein CASNASGSYNEQFF.

The CDR3 nucleotides are TGTGCCAGTAGTATCGTCAGCCAAGAGACCCAGTACTTC. Translation: CASSIVSQETQYF. The V gene is TRBV19, the J gene TRBJ2-5; D ambiguous. Germline loops: CDR1 LNHDA, CDR2 SQIVND (reference sequence). This CDR3 contains 13 residues. V was pared by 3 bases and J by 1 base, with 6 bases between.

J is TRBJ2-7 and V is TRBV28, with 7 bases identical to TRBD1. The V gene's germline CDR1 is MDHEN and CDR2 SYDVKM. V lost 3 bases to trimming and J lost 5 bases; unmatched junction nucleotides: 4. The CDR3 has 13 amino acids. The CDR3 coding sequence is TGTGCCAGCAGTTTGACAGGGCGGCACGAGCAGTACTTC. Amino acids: CASSLTGRHEQYF.

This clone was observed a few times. Here the CDR3 DNA reads TGTGCCAGCAGCGCCGGACTAGCGGTTAGTGGCGGGGAGCTGTTTTTT. It codes for CASSAGLAVSGGELFF. V gene TRBV9 combines with J gene TRBJ2-2; 10 bases fit TRBD2. The germline V gene encodes CDR1 SGDLS and CDR2 YYNGEE. The ends lost 3 bases at V and 7 bases at J; junction bases unmatched: 9. CDR3 length: 16 residues.

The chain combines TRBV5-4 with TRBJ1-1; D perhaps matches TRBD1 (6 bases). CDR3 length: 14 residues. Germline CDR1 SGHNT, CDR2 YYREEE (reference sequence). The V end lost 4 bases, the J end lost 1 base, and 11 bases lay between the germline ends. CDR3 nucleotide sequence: TGTGCCAGCAGCGAAGTGACAGGGAACACTGAAGCTTTCTTT. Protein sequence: CASSEVTGNTEAFF.

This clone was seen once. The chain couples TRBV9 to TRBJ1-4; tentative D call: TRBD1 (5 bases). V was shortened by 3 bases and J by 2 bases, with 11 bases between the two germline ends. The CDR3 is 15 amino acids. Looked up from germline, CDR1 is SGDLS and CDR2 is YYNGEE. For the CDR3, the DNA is TGTGCCAGCAGCGAAGCAGGGAGGACTAATGAAAAACTGTTTTTT. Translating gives CASSEAGRTNEKLFF.

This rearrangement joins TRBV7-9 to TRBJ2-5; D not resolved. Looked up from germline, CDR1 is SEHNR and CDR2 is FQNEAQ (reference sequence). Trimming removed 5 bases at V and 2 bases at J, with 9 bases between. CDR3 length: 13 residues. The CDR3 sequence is CASSPLEQETQYF. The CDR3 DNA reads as TGTGCCAGCAGCCCGCTGGAGCAAGAGACCCAGTACTTC.

CDR3 sequence: CASRDVSYEQYF. In DNA form, the CDR3 reads TGTGCCAGCAGAGACGTCTCCTACGAGCAGTACTTC. The V call is TRBV2, the J call TRBJ2-7, with no clear D. The CDR3 extends over 12 amino acids. V dropped 6 bases and J dropped 0 bases, with 6 bases sitting between them. Germline CDR1 SNHLY, CDR2 FYNNEI. The variable domain in full, with the rest retrieved from reference TRBV2 and TRBJ2-7, is EPEVTQTPSHQVTQMGQEVILRCVPISNHLYFYWYRQILGQKVEFLVSFYNNEISEKSEIFDDQFSVERPDGSNFTLKIRSTKLEDSAMYFCASRDVSYEQYFGPGTRLTVT.

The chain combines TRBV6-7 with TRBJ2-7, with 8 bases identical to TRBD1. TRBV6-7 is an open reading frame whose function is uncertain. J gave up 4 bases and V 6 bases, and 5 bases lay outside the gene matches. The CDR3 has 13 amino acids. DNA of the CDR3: TGTGCCAGCAGGCCGGACAGGGAGTACGAGCAGTACTTC. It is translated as CASRPDREYEQYF.

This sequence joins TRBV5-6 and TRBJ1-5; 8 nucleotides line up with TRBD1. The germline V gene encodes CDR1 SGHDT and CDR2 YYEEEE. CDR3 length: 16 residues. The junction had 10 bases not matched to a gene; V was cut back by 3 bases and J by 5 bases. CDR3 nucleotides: TGTGCCAGCAGCTCGGGACAGGCGACAGCTGATCAGCCCCAGCATTTT. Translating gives CASSSGQATADQPQHF.

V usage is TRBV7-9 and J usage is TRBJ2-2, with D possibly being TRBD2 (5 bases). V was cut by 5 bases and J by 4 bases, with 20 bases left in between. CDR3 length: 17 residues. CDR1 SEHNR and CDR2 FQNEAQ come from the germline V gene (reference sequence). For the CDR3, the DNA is TGTGCCAGCAGCCCCCGGGGTGGGCCGGGGATCACCGGGGAGCTGTTTTTT. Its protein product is CASSPRGGPGITGELFF. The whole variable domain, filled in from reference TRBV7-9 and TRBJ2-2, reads DTGVSQNPRHKITKRGQNVTFRCDPISEHNRLYWYRQTLGQGPEFLTYFQNEAQLEKSRLLSDRFSAERPKGSFSTLEIQRTEQGDSAMYLCASSPRGGPGITGELFFGEGSRLTVL.

Here the CDR3 reads CASRTSSTGGGADTQYF. The CDR3 DNA reads TGTGCCAGCAGAACCTCATCGACGGGAGGGGGGGCAGATACGCAGTATTTT. The V call is TRBV7-8, the J call TRBJ2-3; 8 positions agree with TRBD2. CDR3 length: 17 residues. CDR1 SGHVS and CDR2 FQNEAQ come from the germline V gene. Trimming cost V 6 bases and J 4 bases; bases outside gene matches: 15.

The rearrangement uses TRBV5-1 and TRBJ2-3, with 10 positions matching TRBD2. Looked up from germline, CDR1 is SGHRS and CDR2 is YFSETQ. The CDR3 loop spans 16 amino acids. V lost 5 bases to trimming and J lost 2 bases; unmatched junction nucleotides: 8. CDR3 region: CASRPQLAGTTDTQYF. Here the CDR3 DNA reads TGCGCCAGCAGGCCACAACTAGCGGGGACCACAGATACGCAGTATTTT.

The chain's CDR3 is CSFQGNNEKLFF. The CDR3 region has the DNA TGCAGCTTCCAGGGTAATAATGAAAAACTGTTTTTT. The chain is built from TRBV29-1 and TRBJ1-4, with D possibly TRBD1 on 5 matching bases. This CDR3 has 12 amino acids. Germline V gives CDR1 SQVTM, CDR2 ANQGSEA. Trimming took off 8 bases at V and 4 bases at J, with 11 bases between the two ends.